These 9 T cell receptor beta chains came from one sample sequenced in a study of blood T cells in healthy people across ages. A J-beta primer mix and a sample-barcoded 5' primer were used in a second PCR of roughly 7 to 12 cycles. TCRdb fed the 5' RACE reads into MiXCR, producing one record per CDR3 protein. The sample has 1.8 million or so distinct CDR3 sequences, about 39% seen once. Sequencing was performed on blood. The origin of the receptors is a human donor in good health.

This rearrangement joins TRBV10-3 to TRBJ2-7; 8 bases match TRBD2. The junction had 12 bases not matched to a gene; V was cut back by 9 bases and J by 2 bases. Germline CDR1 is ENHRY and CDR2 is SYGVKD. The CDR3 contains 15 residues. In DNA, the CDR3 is TGTGCCATAAAGTCTATTCCGGGGGGGGCCTACGAGCAGTACTTC. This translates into CAIKSIPGGAYEQYF.

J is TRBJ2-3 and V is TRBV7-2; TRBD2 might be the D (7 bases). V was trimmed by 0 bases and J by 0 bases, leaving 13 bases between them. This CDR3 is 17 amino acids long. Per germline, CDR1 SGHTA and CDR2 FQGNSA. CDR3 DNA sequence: TGTGCCAGCAGCTTAGCAATTGGGGGGGCAAGCACAGATACGCAGTATTTT. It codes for CASSLAIGGASTDTQYF.

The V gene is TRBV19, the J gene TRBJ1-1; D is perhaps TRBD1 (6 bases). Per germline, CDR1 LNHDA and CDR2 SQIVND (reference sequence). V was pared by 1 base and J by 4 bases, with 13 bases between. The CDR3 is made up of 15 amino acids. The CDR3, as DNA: TGTGCCAGTAGTATAGGGGGGCGCTTAGGCACTGAAGCTTTCTTT. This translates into CASSIGGRLGTEAFF.

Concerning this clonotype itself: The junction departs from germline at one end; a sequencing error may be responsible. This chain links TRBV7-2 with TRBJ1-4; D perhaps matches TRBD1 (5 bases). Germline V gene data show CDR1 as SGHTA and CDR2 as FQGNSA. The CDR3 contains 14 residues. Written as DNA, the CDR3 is TGTGCCAACAGATGGGGCCGGAATAATGAGAAACTGTTTTTT. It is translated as CANRWGRNNEKLFF. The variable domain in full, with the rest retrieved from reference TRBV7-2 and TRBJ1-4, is GAGVSQSPSNKVTEKGKDVELRCDPISGHTALYWYRQSLGQGLEFLIYFQGNSAPDKSGLPSDRFSAERTGGSVSTLTIQRTQQEDSAVYLCANRWGRNNEKLFFGSGTQLSVL.

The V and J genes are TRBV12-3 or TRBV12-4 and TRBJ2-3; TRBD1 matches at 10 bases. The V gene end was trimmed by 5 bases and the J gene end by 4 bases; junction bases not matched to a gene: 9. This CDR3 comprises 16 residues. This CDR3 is CASSTATGGYPDTQYF. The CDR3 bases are TGTGCCAGCAGTACCGCGACAGGGGGCTACCCAGATACGCAGTATTTT.

Written as DNA, the CDR3 is TGTGCCAGCAGTCTAGGCAGGGTCGGGTCTGAGTATGGCTACACCTTC. It translates to CASSLGRVGSEYGYTF. The chain combines TRBV12-3 or TRBV12-4 with TRBJ1-2; D is perhaps TRBD1 (5 bases). The CDR3 has 16 residues. The ends were cut back, 5 bases at V and 5 bases at J, with 21 bases in the middle.

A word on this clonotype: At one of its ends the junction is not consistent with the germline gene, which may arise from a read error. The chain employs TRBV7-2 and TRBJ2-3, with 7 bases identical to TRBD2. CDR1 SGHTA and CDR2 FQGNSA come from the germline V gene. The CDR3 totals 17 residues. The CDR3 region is CVSSLVGGITSTDTQYF. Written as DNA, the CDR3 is TGTGTCAGCAGCTTAGTCGGGGGGATTACTAGCACAGATACGCAGTATTTT.

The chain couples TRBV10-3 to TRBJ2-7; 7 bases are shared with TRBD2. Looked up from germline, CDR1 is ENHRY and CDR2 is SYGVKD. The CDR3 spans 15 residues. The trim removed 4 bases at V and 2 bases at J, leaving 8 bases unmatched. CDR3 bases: TGTGCCATCAGTGGGGAGGGCAGGCTTACCTACGAGCAGTACTTC. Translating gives CAISGEGRLTYEQYF.

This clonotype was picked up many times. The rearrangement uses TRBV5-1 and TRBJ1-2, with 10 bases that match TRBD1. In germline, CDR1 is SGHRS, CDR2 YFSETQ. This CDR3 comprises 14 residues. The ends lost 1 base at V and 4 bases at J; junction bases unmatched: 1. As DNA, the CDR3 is TGCGCCAGCAGCTTGAGACAGGGGGCCTATGGCTACACCTTC. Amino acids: CASSLRQGAYGYTF.